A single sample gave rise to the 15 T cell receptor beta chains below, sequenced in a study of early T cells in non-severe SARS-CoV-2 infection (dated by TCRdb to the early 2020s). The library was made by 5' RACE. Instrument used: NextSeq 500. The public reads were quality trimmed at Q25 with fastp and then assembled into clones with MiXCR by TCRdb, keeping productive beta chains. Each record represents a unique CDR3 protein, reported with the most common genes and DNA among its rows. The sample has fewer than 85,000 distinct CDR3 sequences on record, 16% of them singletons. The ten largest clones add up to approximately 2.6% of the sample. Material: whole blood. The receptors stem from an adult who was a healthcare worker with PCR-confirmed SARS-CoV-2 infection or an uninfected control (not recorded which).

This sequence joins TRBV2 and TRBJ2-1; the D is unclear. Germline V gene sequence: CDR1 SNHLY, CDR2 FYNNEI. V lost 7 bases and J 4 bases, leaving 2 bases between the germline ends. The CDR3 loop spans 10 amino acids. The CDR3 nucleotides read TGTGCCAGCAAGTACAATGAGCAGTTCTTC. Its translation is CASKYNEQFF.

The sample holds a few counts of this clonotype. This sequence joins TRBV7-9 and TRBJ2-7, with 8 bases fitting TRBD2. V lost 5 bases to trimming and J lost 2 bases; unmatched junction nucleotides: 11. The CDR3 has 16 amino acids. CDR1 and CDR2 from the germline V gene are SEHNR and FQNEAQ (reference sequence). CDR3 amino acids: CASSHNIAGMAYEQYF. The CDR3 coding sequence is TGTGCCAGCAGCCACAACATAGCGGGAATGGCCTACGAGCAGTACTTC.

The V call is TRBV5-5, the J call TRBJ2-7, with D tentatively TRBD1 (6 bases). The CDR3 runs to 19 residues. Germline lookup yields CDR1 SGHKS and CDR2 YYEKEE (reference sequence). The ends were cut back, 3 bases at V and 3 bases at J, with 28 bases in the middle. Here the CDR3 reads CASSSPTGHPKGHLYEQYF. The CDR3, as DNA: TGTGCCAGCAGCTCCCCGACAGGACACCCAAAGGGGCACCTCTACGAGCAGTACTTC.

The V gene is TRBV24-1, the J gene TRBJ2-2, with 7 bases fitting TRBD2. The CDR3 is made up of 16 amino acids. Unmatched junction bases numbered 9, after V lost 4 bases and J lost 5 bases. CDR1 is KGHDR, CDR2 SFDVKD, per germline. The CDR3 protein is CATSDGGRSRTGELFF. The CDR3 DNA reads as TGTGCCACCAGTGACGGGGGGAGGTCGAGGACCGGGGAGCTGTTTTTT.

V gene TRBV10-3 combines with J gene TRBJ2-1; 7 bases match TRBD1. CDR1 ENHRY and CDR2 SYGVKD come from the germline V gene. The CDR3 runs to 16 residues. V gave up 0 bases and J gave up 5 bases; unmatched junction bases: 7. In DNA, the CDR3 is TGTGCCATCAGTGAGTCAAGACAGGGTAGGAACAATGAGCAGTTCTTC. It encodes CAISESRQGRNNEQFF.

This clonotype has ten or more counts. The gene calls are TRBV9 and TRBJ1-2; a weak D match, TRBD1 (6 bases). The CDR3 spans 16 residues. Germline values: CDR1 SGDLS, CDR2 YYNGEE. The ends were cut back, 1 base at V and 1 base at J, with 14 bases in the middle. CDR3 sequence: CASSVTGGRLNYGYTF. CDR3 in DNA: TGTGCCAGCAGCGTAACCGGGGGGCGGCTTAACTATGGCTACACCTTC.

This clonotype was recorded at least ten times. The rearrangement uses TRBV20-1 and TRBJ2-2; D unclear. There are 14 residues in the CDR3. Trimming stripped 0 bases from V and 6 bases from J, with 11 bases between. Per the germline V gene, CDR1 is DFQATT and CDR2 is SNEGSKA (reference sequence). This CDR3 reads CSARDLRAAGELFF. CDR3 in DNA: TGCAGTGCTAGAGATCTCCGGGCGGCCGGGGAGCTGTTTTTT.

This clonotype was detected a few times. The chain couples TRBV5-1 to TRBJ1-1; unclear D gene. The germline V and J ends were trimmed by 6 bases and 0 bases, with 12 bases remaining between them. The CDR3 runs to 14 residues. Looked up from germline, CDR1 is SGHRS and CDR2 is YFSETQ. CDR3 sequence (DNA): TGCGCCAGCACCCTGGGAGAATTGAACACTGAAGCTTTCTTT. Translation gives CASTLGELNTEAFF.

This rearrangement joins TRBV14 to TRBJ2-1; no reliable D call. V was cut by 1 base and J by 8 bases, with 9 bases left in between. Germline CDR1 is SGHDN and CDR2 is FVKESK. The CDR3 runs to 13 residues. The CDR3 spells CASSQVVRHEQFF. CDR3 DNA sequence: TGTGCCAGCAGCCAAGTGGTGAGACATGAGCAGTTCTTC.

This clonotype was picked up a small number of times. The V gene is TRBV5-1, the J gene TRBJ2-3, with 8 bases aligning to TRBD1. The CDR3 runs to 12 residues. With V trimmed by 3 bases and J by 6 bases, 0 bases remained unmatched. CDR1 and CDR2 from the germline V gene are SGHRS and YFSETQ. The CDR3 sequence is CASSWDRDTQYF. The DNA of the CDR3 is TGCGCCAGCAGCTGGGACAGGGATACGCAGTATTTT.

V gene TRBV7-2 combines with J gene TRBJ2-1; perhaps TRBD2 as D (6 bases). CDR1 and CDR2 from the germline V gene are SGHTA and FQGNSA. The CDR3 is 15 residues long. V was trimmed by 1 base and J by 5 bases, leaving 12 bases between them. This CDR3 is CASSLVGGTNNEQFF. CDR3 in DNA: TGTGCCAGCAGCTTAGTGGGCGGGACGAACAATGAGCAGTTCTTC.

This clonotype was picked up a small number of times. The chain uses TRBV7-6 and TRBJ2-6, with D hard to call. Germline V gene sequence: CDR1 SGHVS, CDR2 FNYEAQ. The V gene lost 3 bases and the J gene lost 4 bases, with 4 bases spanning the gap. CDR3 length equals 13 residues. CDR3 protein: CASSFHGANVLTF. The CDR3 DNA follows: TGTGCCAGCAGCTTCCACGGGGCCAACGTCCTGACTTTC.

The CDR3 nucleotides read TGTGCCAGCAGCCCTATACAGGGCTGGGGGCCCAACACCGGGGAGCTGTTTTTT. This translates into CASSPIQGWGPNTGELFF. The chain links TRBV4-2 to TRBJ2-2, with D maybe TRBD1 (6 bases). Germline-derived CDR1 and CDR2 are LGHNA and YNFKEQ. Deletions cut 4 bases from V and 2 bases from J, with 20 bases between. This CDR3 is 18 amino acids long.

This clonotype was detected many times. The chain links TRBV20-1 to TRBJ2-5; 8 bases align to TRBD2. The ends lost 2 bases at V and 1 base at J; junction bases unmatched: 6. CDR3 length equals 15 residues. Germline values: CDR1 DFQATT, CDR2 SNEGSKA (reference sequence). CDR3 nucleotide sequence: TGCAGTGCTAGACACAGCGGGAGATCCCAAGAGACCCAGTACTTC. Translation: CSARHSGRSQETQYF.

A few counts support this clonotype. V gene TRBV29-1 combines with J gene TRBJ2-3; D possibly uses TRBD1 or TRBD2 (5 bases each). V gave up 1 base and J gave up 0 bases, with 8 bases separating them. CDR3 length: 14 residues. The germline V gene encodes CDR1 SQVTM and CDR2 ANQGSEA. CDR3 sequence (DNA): TGCAGCGTTGAAGCGGGGCCGAGCACAGATACGCAGTATTTT. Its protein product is CSVEAGPSTDTQYF.